The 21 T cell receptor beta chains presented below share a single source sample, sequenced in a study of glioma-infiltrating T cells. Amplification of TCR alpha and beta CDR3 regions from RNA used iRepertoire nested multiplex PCR. TCRdb passed the multiplex PCR reads through MiXCR, listing each CDR3 protein once. This sample yields a few hundred thousand distinct CDR3 sequences, of which 41% are seen a single time; around 12% belongs to the top ten. The sequenced material came from glioma tissue, nonneoplastic brain tissue, or PBMCs (not recorded which). The receptor set was obtained from a human donor with low-grade glioma or glioblastoma, undergoing nonglioma brain surgery, or in good health (not recorded which).

This clonotype was seen only a few times. This chain links TRBV28 with TRBJ2-3; tentatively, D is TRBD2 (6 bases). This CDR3 region has 13 residues. V lost 3 bases to trimming and J lost 6 bases, with 10 bases between them. CDR1 and CDR2 (germline): MDHEN, SYDVKM. DNA of the CDR3: TGTGCCAGCAGTTTGTCGGGGAGGGATACGCAGTATTTT. Its protein is CASSLSGRDTQYF.

Turning to this clonotype: This may be a read error: a much more frequent sequence differs by one nucleotide. The rearrangement links TRBV7-2 to TRBJ2-1; D possibly corresponds to TRBD2 (6 bases). Between the trimmed V and J ends, which lost 8 bases and 3 bases, there was a span of 14 bases. CDR1 SGHTA and CDR2 FQGNSA come from the germline V gene. The CDR3 runs to 14 residues. CDR3 bases: TGTGCCAGCGGCGCGAGCGGGCACTACAATGAGCAGTTCTTC. Translated: CASGASGHYNEQFF.

The chain is built from TRBV27 and TRBJ2-5; maybe TRBD1 (6 bases). The CDR3 is 14 residues long. Trimming removed 6 bases at V and 2 bases at J, with 13 bases between. Germline assignment: CDR1 MNHEY and CDR2 SMNVEV (reference sequence). The CDR3: CASSQQDSQETQYF. The CDR3 nucleotides are TGTGCCAGCAGCCAACAGGACAGTCAAGAGACCCAGTACTTC.

The V call is TRBV28, the J call TRBJ1-1; tentatively, D is TRBD1 (5 bases). The V end lost 6 bases, the J end lost 0 bases, and 17 bases lay between the germline ends. Germline values: CDR1 MDHEN, CDR2 SYDVKM. This CDR3 region has 16 residues. This CDR3 reads CASSPPFRAMNTEAFF. In DNA, the CDR3 is TGTGCCAGCAGCCCACCCTTCAGGGCCATGAACACTGAAGCTTTCTTT.

This clonotype was detected a few times. The V gene is TRBV4-2, the J gene TRBJ1-3; D not resolved. Trimming removed 1 base from V and 9 bases from J, with 7 bases in between. Germline CDR1 and CDR2: LGHNA and YNFKEQ. There are 12 residues in the CDR3. CDR3 bases: TGTGCCAGCAGCCAAGGGGAGCGCACCATATATTTT. The encoded protein is CASSQGERTIYF.

In its sample, this clonotype was seen once. An end of the junction does not agree with germline; a read error may underlie this. The chain has TRBV27 and TRBJ2-1; D assignment may be TRBD1 or TRBD2 (5 bases each). Per the germline V gene, CDR1 is MNHEY and CDR2 is SMNVEV (reference sequence). The CDR3 covers 16 residues. CDR3 residues: CASSLGVAGSYNEQSF. In nucleotides, the CDR3 is TGTGCCAGCAGTCTCGGGGTGGCAGGGTCCTACAATGAGCAGTCCTTC.

This clonotype was detected only once. The chain links TRBV6-5 to TRBJ2-3; D unclear. Germline V gene lookup returns CDR1 MNHEY and CDR2 SVGAGI. CDR3 length: 17 residues. V was cut by 0 bases and J by 3 bases, with 16 bases left in between. The CDR3 region is CASSYSFGRQWTDTQYF. CDR3 DNA sequence: TGTGCCAGCAGTTACTCGTTTGGGCGGCAGTGGACAGATACGCAGTATTTT.

V usage is TRBV18 and J usage is TRBJ2-7, with 8 bases aligning to TRBD1. The length of the CDR3 is 16 residues. The trim removed 2 bases at V and 5 bases at J, leaving 11 bases unmatched. Germline V gene sequence: CDR1 KGHSH, CDR2 LQKENI. This CDR3 reads CASSPTTGVAMNEQYF. DNA of the CDR3: TGTGCCAGCTCACCAACGACAGGGGTCGCGATGAACGAGCAGTACTTC.

This clonotype showed up many times. J is TRBJ1-1 and V is TRBV7-2; D gene unclear. Germline lookup yields CDR1 SGHTA and CDR2 FQGNSA. This CDR3 is built from 13 residues. V lost 5 bases to trimming and J lost 3 bases, with 10 bases between them. DNA of the CDR3: TGTGCCAGCAGCCCATCGGTGGACACTGAAGCTTTCTTT. Encoded protein: CASSPSVDTEAFF.

The chain links TRBV28 to TRBJ2-7; 8 bases are shared with TRBD1. CDR1 and CDR2 from the germline V gene are MDHEN and SYDVKM. The ends lost 6 bases at V and 0 bases at J; junction bases unmatched: 4. The CDR3 covers 14 residues. This chain's CDR3 is CASSPQGGSYEQYF. The CDR3 DNA is TGTGCCAGCAGCCCACAGGGGGGCTCCTACGAGCAGTACTTC.

J is TRBJ2-5 and V is TRBV7-2; TRBD1 or TRBD2 may be the D gene (5 bases each). V dropped 3 bases and J dropped 5 bases, with 13 bases sitting between them. Germline CDR1 and CDR2: SGHTA and FQGNSA. The CDR3 runs 14 residues. The CDR3: CASSFERWGETQYF. CDR3 bases: TGTGCCAGCAGCTTCGAGCGGTGGGGGGAGACCCAGTACTTC.

This clonotype showed up just a few times. This chain uses TRBV6-1 with TRBJ2-1; 7 positions agree with TRBD2. CDR3 length: 17 amino acids. J gave up 10 bases and V 6 bases, and 21 bases lay outside the gene matches. Per germline, CDR1 MNHNS and CDR2 SASEGT. CDR3 bases: TGTGCCAGCAGCCTTCGTCTCGAGGTAGAGGGAGGGGACGAGCAGTTCTTC. Translated, it gives CASSLRLEVEGGDEQFF.

The J gene is TRBJ1-5, the V gene TRBV6-1, with no clear D. CDR1 is MNHNS and CDR2 is SASEGT in the germline V gene. V shed 4 bases and J shed 11 bases, with 9 bases lying between them. CDR3 length equals 11 residues. The CDR3 DNA follows: TGTGCCAGCAGTGCCACCCGGACCCAGCATTTT. Translating gives CASSATRTQHF.

For this clonotype: This clone may be a read error of a much larger clone one base away. Here the CDR3 omits its conserved ending phenylalanine or tryptophan, so a read error is the likely source. The rearrangement joins TRBV20-1 to TRBJ2-7, with TRBD1 matching 8 bases. The ends lost 2 bases at V and 5 bases at J; junction bases unmatched: 8. The CDR3 is 14 residues long. Germline values: CDR1 DFQATT, CDR2 SNEGSKA (reference sequence). Written as DNA, the CDR3 is TGCAGTGCTAGAAGCAGACAGGGGCGCCACGAGCAGTACTTA. This sequence encodes CSARSRQGRHEQYL.

The genes are TRBV12-5 and TRBJ2-3; TRBD2 matches 13 bases. From germline, CDR1 is LGHNT and CDR2 FRNRAP. The CDR3 extends over 15 amino acids. V was pared by 7 bases and J by 4 bases, with 5 bases of the junction left unmatched. CDR3 protein: CASAIGLAGADTQYF. The DNA of the CDR3 is TGTGCTAGTGCCATTGGACTAGCGGGAGCAGATACGCAGTATTTT.

This clonotype was counted at least ten times. The chain has TRBV2 and TRBJ1-6; the D gene is possibly TRBD1 (5 bases). Germline assignment: CDR1 SNHLY and CDR2 FYNNEI. V lost 7 bases and J lost 8, with 12 bases in between. This CDR3 comprises 13 residues. CDR3 loop: CASTGPGDSPLHF. The CDR3 DNA sequence: TGTGCCAGCACGGGACCCGGAGATTCACCCCTCCACTTT.

To note about this clonotype: A much larger clone differs from this one at a single base, so this may be a read error. Since no conserved phenylalanine or tryptophan closes the CDR3, a read error is the likely cause. This sequence joins TRBV7-9 and TRBJ2-7; TRBD1 matches at 9 bases. Trimming removed 1 base from V and 3 bases from J; junction bases left unmatched: 4. The CDR3 is made up of 15 amino acids. From germline, CDR1 is SEHNR and CDR2 FQNEAQ (reference sequence). The CDR3 DNA reads as TGTGCCAGCAGCTTAGGACAGGGGGGCCTCTACGAGCAGTACCTC. Amino acids: CASSLGQGGLYEQYL.

This clonotype was picked up one time. The rearrangement uses TRBV10-3 and TRBJ2-1, with 13 bases aligning to TRBD2. The ends lost 6 bases at V and 3 bases at J; junction bases unmatched: 5. Germline CDR1 and CDR2: ENHRY and SYGVKD. The CDR3 has 16 amino acids. Here the CDR3 reads CAISAGTSGVYNEQFF. Here the CDR3 DNA reads TGTGCCATCAGCGCCGGGACTAGCGGGGTCTACAATGAGCAGTTCTTC.

This clonotype was observed a few times. This chain joins TRBV14 and TRBJ1-1, with 8 bases lining up with TRBD1. The V gene's germline CDR1 is SGHDN and CDR2 FVKESK. The ends lost 0 bases at V and 4 bases at J; junction bases unmatched: 10. The CDR3 extends over 17 amino acids. The CDR3 reads CASSQEPQGALITEAFF. As DNA, the CDR3 is TGTGCCAGCAGCCAAGAACCTCAGGGGGCTTTAATCACTGAAGCTTTCTTT.

The chain links TRBV10-3 to TRBJ1-1; D is undetermined. Trimming removed 0 bases from V and 1 base from J, with 6 bases in between. The length of the CDR3 is 14 residues. Germline CDR1 reads ENHRY; CDR2 reads SYGVKD. CDR3 nucleotide sequence: TGTGCCATCAGTGAGTCTTGGGAGAACACTGAAGCTTTCTTT. Translation: CAISESWENTEAFF.

The CDR3 DNA reads TGTGCCAGCAGTTGGACAGGGGTGGAAGAGACCCAGTACTTC. Translation: CASSWTGVEETQYF. The rearrangement links TRBV5-4 to TRBJ2-5, with TRBD1 matching over 9 bases. The trim removed 5 bases at V and 3 bases at J, leaving 5 bases unmatched. Germline V gene data show CDR1 as SGHNT and CDR2 as YYREEE (reference sequence). The CDR3 is 14 residues long.